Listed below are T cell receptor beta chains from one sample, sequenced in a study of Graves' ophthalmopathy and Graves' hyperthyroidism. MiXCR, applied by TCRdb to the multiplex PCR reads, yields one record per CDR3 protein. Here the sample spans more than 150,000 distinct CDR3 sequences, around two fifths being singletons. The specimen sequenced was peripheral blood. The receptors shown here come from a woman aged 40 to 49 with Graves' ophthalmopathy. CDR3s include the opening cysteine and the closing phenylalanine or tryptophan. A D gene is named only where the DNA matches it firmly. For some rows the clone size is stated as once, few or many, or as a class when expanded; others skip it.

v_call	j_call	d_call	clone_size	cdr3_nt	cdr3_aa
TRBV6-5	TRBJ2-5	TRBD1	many	TGTGCCAGCAGTTACCGACCGACAGGGACCGAGACCCAGTACTTC	CASSYRPTGTETQYF
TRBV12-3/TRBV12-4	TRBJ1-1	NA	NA	TGTGCCAGCAGCCACGGACGACGGTCCTCGGATGGCACTGAAGCTTTCTTT	CASSHGRRSSDGTEAFF
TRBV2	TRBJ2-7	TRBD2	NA	TGTGCCAGCAGTATAAGCGGGAGGGCGTACGAGCAGTACTTC	CASSISGRAYEQYF
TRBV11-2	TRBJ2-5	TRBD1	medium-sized	TGTGCCAGCAGCTTAGAGGCAGGGACAGGGGCGGAGACCCAGTACTTC	CASSLEAGTGAETQYF
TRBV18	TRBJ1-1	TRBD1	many	TGTGCCAGCTCCACGACAGGGAGCCTTACTGAAGCTTTCTTT	CASSTTGSLTEAFF
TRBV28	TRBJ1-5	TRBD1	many	TGTGCCAGCAGGACCGCCGGGACAGGGGGCCAGCCCCAGCATTTT	CASRTAGTGGQPQHF
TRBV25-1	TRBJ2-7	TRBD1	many	TGTGCCAGCAGTTCGCGGACAGGGGGGAGGCGGGAGCAGTACTTC	CASSSRTGGRREQYF
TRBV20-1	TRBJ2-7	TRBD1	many	TGCAGTGCTAGTCGCTTTACGGGGACAGGGACGTACGAGCAGTACTTC	CSASRFTGTGTYEQYF
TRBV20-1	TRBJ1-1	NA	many	TGCAGTGAACTTGTCTACACTGAAGCTTTCTTT	CSELVYTEAFF
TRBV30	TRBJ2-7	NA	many	TGTGCCTGGACAGGGTCCTACGAGCAGTACTTC	CAWTGSYEQYF
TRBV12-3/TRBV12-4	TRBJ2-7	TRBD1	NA	TGTGCCAGCAGTCAGGACAGGGGGGTTTACGAGCAGTACTTC	CASSQDRGVYEQYF
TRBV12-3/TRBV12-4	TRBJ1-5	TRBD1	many	TGTGCCAGCAGTTTCCGACAGGGTGGTAGCAATCAGCCCCAGCATTTT	CASSFRQGGSNQPQHF
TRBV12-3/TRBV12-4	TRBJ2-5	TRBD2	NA	TGTGCCAGCAGTCCTGCGACTAGCGGCGCTCAAGAGACCCAGTACTTC	CASSPATSGAQETQYF
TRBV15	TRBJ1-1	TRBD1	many	TGTGCCACCAGCAGAGAACAGGGGGCCGGAGGCACTGAAGCTTTCTTT	CATSREQGAGGTEAFF